These T cell receptor beta chains were read from a single sample in a study of cytomegalovirus exposure and HLA in healthy donors. The data were produced by immunoSEQ multiplex PCR, yet TCRdb's version contains in-frame clones alone and is incomplete. The sample gives tens of thousands of clones, 75% to 85% of which show up once; roughly 47% is in the top ten. What was sequenced was PBMCs. These receptors were obtained from a middle-aged man in good health and CMV-seropositive. CDR3s include the opening cysteine and the closing phenylalanine or tryptophan. The D gene is left open where the match is weak. Expanded clones are given a class, and other clones once, few, many or no size at all.

d_gene	abundance	v_gene	j_gene	CDR3aa	CDR3nt
.	.	TRBV7-3	TRBJ2-4	CASSFGGWNNIQYF	TGTGCCAGCAGCTTTGGGGGGTGGAATAACATTCAGTACTTC
.	.	TRBV30	TRBJ1-6	CAWIPGDYNSPLHF	TGTGCCTGGATCCCAGGGGACTATAATTCACCCCTCCACTTT
TRBD1	.	TRBV7-9	TRBJ1-1	CSSSLVRDSGAFF	TGTTCCAGCAGCTTAGTGCGGGACAGTGGGGCTTTCTTT
.	few	TRBV19	TRBJ2-2	CASSIIGGGTGELFF	TGTGCCAGTAGTATTATCGGGGGTGGCACCGGGGAGCTGTTTTTT
TRBD1	.	TRBV30	TRBJ1-3	CAWVGGQGAFGNTIYF	TGTGCCTGGGTGGGAGGACAGGGCGCGTTTGGAAACACCATATATTTT
.	.	TRBV28	TRBJ2-2	CASSGQTPGAGAGELFF	TGTGCCAGCAGCGGACAAACGCCTGGGGCGGGGGCTGGGGAGCTGTTTTTT
.	.	TRBV6-6	TRBJ1-5	CASSYANRENQPQHF	TGTGCCAGCAGTTACGCCAACAGGGAAAATCAGCCCCAGCATTTT
TRBD2	.	TRBV10-3	TRBJ2-7	CAIRTSGSTYEQYF	TGTGCCATCAGAACTAGCGGTTCAACCTACGAGCAGTACTTC
.	.	TRBV19	TRBJ1-2	CASRQGGYGYTF	TGTGCCAGTAGGCAGGGAGGCTATGGCTACACCTTC
.	few	TRBV13	TRBJ1-1	CASSLGQKNTEAFF	TGTGCCAGCAGCCTAGGACAGAAGAACACTGAAGCTTTCTTT
.	.	TRBV29-1	TRBJ1-2	CSGTQGNGYTF	TGCAGCGGAACCCAGGGGAATGGCTACACCTTC
.	few	TRBV5-1	TRBJ2-4	CASRRDSDLAKNIQYF	TGCGCCAGCAGGCGGGACTCGGACCTAGCCAAAAACATTCAGTACTTC
.	.	TRBV19	TRBJ1-1	CASRLAAGGKTEAFF	TGTGCCAGTAGACTGGCGGCGGGGGGCAAAACTGAAGCTTTCTTT
.	.	TRBV29-1	TRBJ2-5	CSVEEGSGETQYF	TGCAGCGTTGAGGAGGGTTCGGGGGAGACCCAGTACTTC
TRBD2	.	TRBV5-4	TRBJ2-3	CASSLKIWTSGAPLDTQYF	TGTGCCAGCAGCTTAAAGATATGGACTAGCGGGGCCCCTTTAGATACGCAGTATTTT
.	.	TRBV7-7	TRBJ2-5	CASSLDTAGETQYF	TGTGCCAGCAGCCTGGACACCGCAGGGGAGACCCAGTACTTC
.	few	TRBV7-2	TRBJ2-3	CASSFAAGFSTDTQYF	TGTGCCAGCAGCTTCGCGGCGGGTTTTAGCACAGATACGCAGTATTTT
.	.	TRBV2	TRBJ2-3	CASSVRDTQYF	TGTGCCAGCAGTGTGAGAGATACGCAGTATTTT
.	.	TRBV5-6	TRBJ2-1	CASSLVQGGSSYNEQFF	TGTGCCAGCAGCTTGGTTCAGGGGGGCAGCTCCTACAATGAGCAGTTCTTC
.	.	TRBV30	TRBJ1-4	CAWSGLGGGVEKLFF	TGTGCCTGGAGCGGACTAGGAGGCGGTGTTGAAAAACTGTTTTTT
.	.	TRBV7-3	TRBJ2-5	CASSLGGGSQETQYF	TGTGCCAGCAGCTTAGGGGGCGGGAGTCAAGAGACCCAGTACTTC
.	once	TRBV30	TRBJ1-2	CAWSDRANYGYTF	TGTGCCTGGAGTGACAGGGCCAACTATGGCTACACCTTC
TRBD2	.	TRBV7-2	TRBJ2-5	CASFGGVGETQYF	TGTGCCAGCTTTGGGGGGGTGGGAGAGACCCAGTACTTC
TRBD1	.	TRBV7-2	TRBJ2-1	CASSRDRGQGNEQFF	TGTGCCAGCAGCCGTGACAGGGGGCAAGGTAATGAGCAGTTCTTC
.	.	TRBV11-1	TRBJ2-7	CASSFGDSRYEQYF	TGTGCCAGCAGCTTCGGGGACTCCCGTTACGAGCAGTACTTC
TRBD2	.	TRBV7-3	TRBJ2-1	CASSPTSGGPGSEQFF	TGTGCCAGCAGCCCGACTAGCGGGGGGCCCGGGAGTGAGCAGTTCTTC
.	.	TRBV2	TRBJ2-3	CASTRMHTDTQYF	TGTGCCAGCACCAGGATGCACACAGATACGCAGTATTTT
TRBD1	few	TRBV6-1	TRBJ2-7	CASSPRDRRDKQYF	TGTGCCAGCAGCCCCCGGGACAGGCGGGATAAGCAGTACTTC
TRBD1	.	TRBV7-2	TRBJ2-7	CASSLSRGQYEQYF	TGTGCCAGCAGCTTAAGTAGGGGGCAATACGAGCAGTACTTC